Listed below are T cell receptor beta chains from one sample, sequenced in a study of naive and memory T cell subsets. TCRdb processed the UMI-ligation and nested PCR reads anew with MiXCR; each CDR3 protein has one entry. Of around 31,000 distinct CDR3 sequences in the sample, roughly 6.6% were seen once. The sample here was skin, taken from a tuberculin skin test site. Receptors originate from an adult in good health. CDR3s include the opening cysteine and the closing phenylalanine or tryptophan. A D gene is named only where the DNA matches it firmly. Rows give clone size only sometimes, using once, few, many, or a class for an expanded clone.

>TRBV5-1|TRBJ1-1|-|many
TGCGCCAGCAGCTTGAGTCCAGGGAGGGCGACTGAAGCTTTCTTT
CASSLSPGRATEAFF
>TRBV7-2|TRBJ1-1|-|-
TGTGCCAGCAGTCACAGGGTGGGGACTGAAGCTTTCTTT
CASSHRVGTEAFF
>TRBV18|TRBJ2-5|-|few
TGTGCCAGCTCACCCAGTACGGGGCACGAGACCCAGTACTTC
CASSPSTGHETQYF
>TRBV13|TRBJ1-4|TRBD1|many
TGTGCCAGCAGCAGGGCCGGGACAGGGGAAAAACTGTTTTTT
CASSRAGTGEKLFF
>TRBV2|TRBJ1-1|-|few
TGTGCCAGCAGTGAGGAAACCTACACTGAAGCTTTCTTT
CASSEETYTEAFF
>TRBV19|TRBJ2-1|-|many
TGTGCCAGTAGTGGCTCTTTCGGCAATGAGCAGTTCTTC
CASSGSFGNEQFF
>TRBV6-5|TRBJ1-5|-|few
TGTGCCAGCAGTTACTCGCTAGGCCTCGATCAGCCCCAGCATTTT
CASSYSLGLDQPQHF
>TRBV11-2|TRBJ1-2|-|few
TGTGCCAGCAGCGGGGAAGTTCTGCTCCACTATGGCTACACCTTC
CASSGEVLLHYGYTF
>TRBV6-6|TRBJ2-3|TRBD2|medium-sized
TGTGCCAGCAGTTACCCGGGAGGAGTCGGTCGCGATACGCAGTATTTT
CASSYPGGVGRDTQYF
>TRBV5-4|TRBJ1-6|-|few
TGTGCCAGCAACCCTGGATCCAAGGGTTCACCCCTCCACTTT
CASNPGSKGSPLHF
>TRBV7-9|TRBJ2-7|TRBD1|many
TGTGCCAGCAGCGGGACAGGGGATAGCGCCGAGCAGTACTTC
CASSGTGDSAEQYF
>TRBV11-2|TRBJ1-3|TRBD1|many
TGTGCCAGCAGCTTAAGGGGACAGGCCGGAAACACCATATATTTT
CASSLRGQAGNTIYF
>TRBV11-2|TRBJ2-1|TRBD2|medium-sized
TGTGCCAGCAGCCGCGGACTAGGCTCCTACAATGAGCAGTTCTTC
CASSRGLGSYNEQFF
>TRBV12-3/TRBV12-4|TRBJ2-1|-|many
TGTGCCAGCAGTTTAAAGGGTCCAGGTACAAGTGAGCAGTTCTTC
CASSLKGPGTSEQFF
>TRBV20-1|TRBJ1-2|TRBD1|few
TGCAGTGCTAGGGGGCGGGCAGGACAGGAATCGGCAAGAGCCGGCTACACCTTC
CSARGRAGQESARAGYTF
>TRBV20-1|TRBJ2-3|-|many
TGCAGTGCTAGAGATCTTGCTCTAAGTAACACAGATACGCAGTATTTT
CSARDLALSNTDTQYF
>TRBV19|TRBJ1-1|-|many
TGTGCCAGTAGTGTGCAGGGGACGAACACTGAAGCTTTCTTT
CASSVQGTNTEAFF
>TRBV7-6|TRBJ2-1|TRBD2|-
TGTGCCAGCAGCTTAGCTATCTCGGGGGGGGGGAATGAGCAGTTCTTC
CASSLAISGGGNEQFF
>TRBV7-9|TRBJ2-3|-|-
TGTGCCAGCAGCTTAGTCAGTACGCAGCTCACAGATACGCAGTATTTT
CASSLVSTQLTDTQYF
>TRBV27|TRBJ1-6|-|many
TGTGCCAGCAGTTCGGACTCTGAGCTCCACTTT
CASSSDSELHF